The clone carrying this T cell receptor beta chain was seen many times. Its antigen remains unknown. PBMCs stemmed from 10 ml fresh peripheral blood. This sample is drawn from a study of T cells in Graves' hyperthyroidism and ophthalmopathy. Study conclusions and caveats: Appearing also in blood were most of the thyroid clonotypes expanded above 0.001. A median roughly 6.6 months before onset, the model predicted ophthalmopathy.

Germline CDR1 reads WNHNN; CDR2 reads SYGVQD (reference sequence). Trimming shortened V by 2 bases and J by 4 bases, and 11 bases separated the two germline ends. The CDR3 extends over 14 amino acids. Amplification yielded TCR beta CDR3 regions, with RNA transcripts as the source. RT-PCR in the first round (using the HTBI primer set) targeted the TCR CDR3. MiXCR was run by TCRdb on the multiplex PCR reads, yielding one entry per CDR3 protein. The sample has roughly 300,000 distinct CDR3 sequences, 21% seen once. This clonotype originated in a woman aged 50 to 65 with Graves' hyperthyroidism. Sequencing was done on a sample of blood. V is TRBV10-1 and J is TRBJ1-1, with D uncertain. CDR3 in DNA: TGCGCCAGCAGTGAGGGCGGGGTAGGCACTGAAGCTTTCTTT. It yields the protein CASSEGGVGTEAFF.